This T cell receptor beta chain was observed in a study of T cell responses to AZD1222 COVID-19 vaccine. As regards this clone: Antigen specificity is unknown.

Measured with immunoSEQ multiplex PCR; TCRdb has only the in-frame clones, and not every one. This table holds more than 60,000 clones, about 80% found once. General study points: Repertoire sampling happened only post peak T cell response.

The sequence was collected from an adult who received the AZD1222 COVID-19 vaccine. The sequencing here drew on peripheral blood, taken 28 days after the second AZD1222 dose.

This CDR3 is CASSFNGASSTDTQYF. CDR3 DNA sequence: TGTGCCAGCAGTTTCAACGGGGCCTCTAGCACAGATACGCAGTATTTT. The gene calls are TRBV28 and TRBJ2-3, with D tentatively TRBD1 or TRBD2 (5 bases each). The CDR3 extends over 16 amino acids. V was clipped by 3 bases and J by 0 bases, with 13 bases between them. Germline V gene data show CDR1 as MDHEN and CDR2 as SYDVKM.